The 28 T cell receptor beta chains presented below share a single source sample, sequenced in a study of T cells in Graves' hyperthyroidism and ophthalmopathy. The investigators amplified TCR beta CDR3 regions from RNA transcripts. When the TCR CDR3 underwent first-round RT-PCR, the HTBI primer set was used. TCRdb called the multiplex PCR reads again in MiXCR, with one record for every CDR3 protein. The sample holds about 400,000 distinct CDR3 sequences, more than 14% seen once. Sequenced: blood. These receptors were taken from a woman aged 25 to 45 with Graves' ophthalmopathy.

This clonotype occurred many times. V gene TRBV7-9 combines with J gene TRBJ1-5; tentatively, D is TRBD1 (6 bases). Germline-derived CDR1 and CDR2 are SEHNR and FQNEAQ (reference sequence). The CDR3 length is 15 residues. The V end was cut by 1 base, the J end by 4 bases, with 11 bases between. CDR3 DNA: TGTGCCAGCAGCTTAGGGGACACAGGGAATCAGCCCCAGCATTTT. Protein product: CASSLGDTGNQPQHF.

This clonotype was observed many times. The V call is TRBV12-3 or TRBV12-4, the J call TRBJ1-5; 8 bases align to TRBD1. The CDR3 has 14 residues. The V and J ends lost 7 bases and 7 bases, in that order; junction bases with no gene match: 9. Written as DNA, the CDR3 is TGTGCCAGCAACATTCAGGGGGCTGGACAGCCCCAGCATTTT. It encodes CASNIQGAGQPQHF.

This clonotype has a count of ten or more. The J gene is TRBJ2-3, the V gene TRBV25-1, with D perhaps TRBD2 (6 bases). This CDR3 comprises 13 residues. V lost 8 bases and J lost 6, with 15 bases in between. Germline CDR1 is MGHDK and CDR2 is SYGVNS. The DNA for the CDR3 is TGTGCCAGCGTTTTGGGGGGAGGTGATACGCAGTATTTT. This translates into CASVLGGGDTQYF. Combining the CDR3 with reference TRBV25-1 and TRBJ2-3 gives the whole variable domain EADIYQTPRYLVIGTGKKITLECSQTMGHDKMYWYQQDPGMELHLIHYSYGVNSTEKGDLSSESTVSRIRTEHFPLTLESARPSHTSQYLCASVLGGGDTQYFGPGTRLTVL.

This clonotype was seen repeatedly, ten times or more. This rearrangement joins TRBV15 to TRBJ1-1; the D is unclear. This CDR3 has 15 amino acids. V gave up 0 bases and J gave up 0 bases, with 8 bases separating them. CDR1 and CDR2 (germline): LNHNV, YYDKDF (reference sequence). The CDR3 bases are TGTGCCACCAGCAGAGAAGCCCTCATGAACACTGAAGCTTTCTTT. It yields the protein CATSREALMNTEAFF. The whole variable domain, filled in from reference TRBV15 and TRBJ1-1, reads DAMVIQNPRYQVTQFGKPVTLSCSQTLNHNVMYWYQQKSSQAPKLLFHYYDKDFNNEADTPDNFQSRRPNTSFCFLDIRSPGLGDTAMYLCATSREALMNTEAFFGQGTRLTVV.

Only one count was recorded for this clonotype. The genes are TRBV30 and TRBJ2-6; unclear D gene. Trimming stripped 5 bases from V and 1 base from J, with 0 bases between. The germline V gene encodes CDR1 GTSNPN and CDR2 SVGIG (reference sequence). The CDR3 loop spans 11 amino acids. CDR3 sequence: CAWSGANVLTF. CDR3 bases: TGTGCCTGGTCTGGGGCCAACGTCCTGACTTTC.

The CDR3 region has the DNA TGTGCCACACAGGGGGTTAGCTCACCCCTCCACTTT. It yields the protein CATQGVSSPLHF. The chain combines TRBV28 with TRBJ1-6; TRBD1 aligns across 8 bases. Trimming at V came to 10 bases and at J to 10 bases, leaving 6 bases not matched to a gene. The CDR3 has 12 residues. Germline loops: CDR1 MDHEN, CDR2 SYDVKM.

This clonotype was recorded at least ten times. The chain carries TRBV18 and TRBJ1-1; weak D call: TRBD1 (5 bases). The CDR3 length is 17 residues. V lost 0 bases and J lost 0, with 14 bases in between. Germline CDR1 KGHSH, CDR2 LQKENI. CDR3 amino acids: CASSPPDSYPMNTEAFF. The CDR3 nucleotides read TGTGCCAGCTCACCACCCGACAGTTACCCCATGAACACTGAAGCTTTCTTT.

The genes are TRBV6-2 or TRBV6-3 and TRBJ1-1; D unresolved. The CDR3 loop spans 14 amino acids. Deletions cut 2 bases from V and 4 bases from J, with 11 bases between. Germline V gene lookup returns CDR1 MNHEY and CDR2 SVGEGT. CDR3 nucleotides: TGTGCCAGCAGTTACCAAGTCTTGAGCACTGAAGCTTTCTTT. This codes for CASSYQVLSTEAFF.

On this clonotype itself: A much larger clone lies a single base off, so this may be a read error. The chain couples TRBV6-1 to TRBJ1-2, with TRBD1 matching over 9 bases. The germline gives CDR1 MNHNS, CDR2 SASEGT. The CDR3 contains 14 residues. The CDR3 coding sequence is TGTGCCAGCAGTCAAGGGACAGGGCCCTATGGCTGCACCTTC. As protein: CASSQGTGPYGCTF.

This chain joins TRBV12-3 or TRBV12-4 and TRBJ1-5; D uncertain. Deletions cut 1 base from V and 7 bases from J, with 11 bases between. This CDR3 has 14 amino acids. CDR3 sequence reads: CASSLGTLRQPQHF. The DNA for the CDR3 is TGTGCCAGCAGTTTAGGCACTTTGCGGCAGCCCCAGCATTTT.

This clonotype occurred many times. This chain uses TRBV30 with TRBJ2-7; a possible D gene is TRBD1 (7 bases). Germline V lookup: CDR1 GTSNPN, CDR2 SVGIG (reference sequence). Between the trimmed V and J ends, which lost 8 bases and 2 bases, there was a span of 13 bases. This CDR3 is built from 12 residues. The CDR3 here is CAGGDRPYEQYF. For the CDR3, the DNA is TGTGCCGGAGGGGACAGACCCTACGAGCAGTACTTC.

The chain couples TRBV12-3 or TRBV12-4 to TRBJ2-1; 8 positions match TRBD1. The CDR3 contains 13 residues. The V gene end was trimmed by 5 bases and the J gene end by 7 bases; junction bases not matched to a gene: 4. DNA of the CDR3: TGTGCCAGCAGTCGGGGACAGGAGAATGAGCAGTTCTTC. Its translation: CASSRGQENEQFF.

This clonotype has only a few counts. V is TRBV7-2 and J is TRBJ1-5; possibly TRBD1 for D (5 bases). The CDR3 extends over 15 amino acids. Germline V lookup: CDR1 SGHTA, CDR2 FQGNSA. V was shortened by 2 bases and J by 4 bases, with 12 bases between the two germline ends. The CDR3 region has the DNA TGTGCCAGCAGCTTATGGGGGGGGAAGAATCAGCCCCAGCATTTT. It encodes CASSLWGGKNQPQHF.

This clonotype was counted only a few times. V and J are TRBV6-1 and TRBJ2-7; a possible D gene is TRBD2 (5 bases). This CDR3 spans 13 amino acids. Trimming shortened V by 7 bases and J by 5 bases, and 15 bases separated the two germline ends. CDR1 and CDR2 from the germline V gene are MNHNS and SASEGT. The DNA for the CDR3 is TGTGCCAGCACAACTCTTCCGGGGAACGAGCAGTACTTC. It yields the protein CASTTLPGNEQYF.

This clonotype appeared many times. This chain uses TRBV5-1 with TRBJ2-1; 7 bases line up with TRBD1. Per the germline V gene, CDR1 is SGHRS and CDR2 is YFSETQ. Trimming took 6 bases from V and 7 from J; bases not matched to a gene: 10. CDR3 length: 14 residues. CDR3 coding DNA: TGCGCCAGCAAGGGGGCTGGTATAGGGAATGAGCAGTTCTTC. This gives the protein CASKGAGIGNEQFF.

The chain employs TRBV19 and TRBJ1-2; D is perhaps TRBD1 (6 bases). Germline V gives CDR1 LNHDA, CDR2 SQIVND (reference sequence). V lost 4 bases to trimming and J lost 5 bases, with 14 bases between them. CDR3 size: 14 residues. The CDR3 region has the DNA TGTGCCAGTAGTACCCGGACAGCCACGTATGGCTACACCTTC. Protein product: CASSTRTATYGYTF.

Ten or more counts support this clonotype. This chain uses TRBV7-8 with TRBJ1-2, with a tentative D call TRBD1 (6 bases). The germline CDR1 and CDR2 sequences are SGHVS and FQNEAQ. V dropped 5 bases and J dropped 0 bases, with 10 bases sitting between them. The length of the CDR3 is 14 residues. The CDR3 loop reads CASSPEGANYGYTF. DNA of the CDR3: TGTGCCAGCAGCCCCGAGGGGGCTAACTATGGCTACACCTTC.

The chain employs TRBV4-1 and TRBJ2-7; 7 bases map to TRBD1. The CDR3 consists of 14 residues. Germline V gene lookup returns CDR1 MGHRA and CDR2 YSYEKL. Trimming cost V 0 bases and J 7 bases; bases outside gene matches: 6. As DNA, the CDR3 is TGCGCCAGCAGCCAAGATTTGGCAGGGGGAGAGCAGTACTTC. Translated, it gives CASSQDLAGGEQYF.

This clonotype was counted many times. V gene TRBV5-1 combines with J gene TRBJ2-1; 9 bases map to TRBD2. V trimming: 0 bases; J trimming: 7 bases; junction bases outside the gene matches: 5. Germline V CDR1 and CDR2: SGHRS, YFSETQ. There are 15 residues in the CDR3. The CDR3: CASSLDLAGPNEQFF. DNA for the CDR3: TGCGCCAGCAGCTTGGACCTAGCGGGGCCTAATGAGCAGTTCTTC.

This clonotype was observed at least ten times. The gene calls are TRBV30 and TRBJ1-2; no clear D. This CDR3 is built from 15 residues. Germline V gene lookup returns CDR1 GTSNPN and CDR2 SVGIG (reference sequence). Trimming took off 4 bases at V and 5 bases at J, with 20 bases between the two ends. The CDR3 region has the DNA TGTGCCTGGATCTGGGCCGGGAGAGAATGGTATGGCTACACCTTC. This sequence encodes CAWIWAGREWYGYTF.

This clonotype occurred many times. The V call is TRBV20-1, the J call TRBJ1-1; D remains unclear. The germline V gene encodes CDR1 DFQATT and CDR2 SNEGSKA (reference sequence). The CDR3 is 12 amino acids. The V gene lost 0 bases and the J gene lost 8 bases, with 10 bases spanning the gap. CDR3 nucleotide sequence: TGCAGTGCTAGAGACCCCAATCTCGAAGCTTTCTTT. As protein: CSARDPNLEAFF.

CDR3 coding DNA: TGTGCCATCAAGATGGGCTCCACAGGCTCTGGGGCCAACGTCCTGACTTTC. Translating gives CAIKMGSTGSGANVLTF. V gene TRBV10-3 combines with J gene TRBJ2-6, with D possibly matching TRBD1 (5 bases). Germline lookup yields CDR1 ENHRY and CDR2 SYGVKD. The ends were cut back, 7 bases at V and 0 bases at J, with 16 bases in the middle. This CDR3 comprises 17 residues.

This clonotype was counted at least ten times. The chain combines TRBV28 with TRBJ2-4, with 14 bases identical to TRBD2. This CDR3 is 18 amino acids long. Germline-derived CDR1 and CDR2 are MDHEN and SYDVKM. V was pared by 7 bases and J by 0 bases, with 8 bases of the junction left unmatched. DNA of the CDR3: TGTGCCAGCACCCAGCAGGGGACTAGCGGGGGAGCCAAAAACATTCAGTACTTC. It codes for CASTQQGTSGGAKNIQYF.

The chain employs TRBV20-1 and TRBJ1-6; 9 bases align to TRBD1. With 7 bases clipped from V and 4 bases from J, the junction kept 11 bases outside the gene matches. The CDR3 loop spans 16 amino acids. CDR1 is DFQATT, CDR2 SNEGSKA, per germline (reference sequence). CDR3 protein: CSVRIGQGMYNSPLHF. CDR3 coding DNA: TGCAGTGTTAGGATCGGACAGGGGATGTATAATTCACCCCTCCACTTT.

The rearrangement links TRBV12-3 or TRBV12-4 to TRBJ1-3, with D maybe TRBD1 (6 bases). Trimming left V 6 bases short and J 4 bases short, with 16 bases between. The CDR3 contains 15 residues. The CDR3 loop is CASRVGGSSGNTIYF. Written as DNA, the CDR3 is TGTGCCAGCAGGGTAGGGGGGAGCTCGGGAAACACCATATATTTT.

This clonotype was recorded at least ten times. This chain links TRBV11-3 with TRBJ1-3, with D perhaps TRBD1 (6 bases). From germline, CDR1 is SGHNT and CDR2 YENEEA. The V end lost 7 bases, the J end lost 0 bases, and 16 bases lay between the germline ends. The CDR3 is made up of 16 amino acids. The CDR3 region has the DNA TGTGCCAGCACACTACGAGGGGGAGTCTCTGGAAACACCATATATTTT. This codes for CASTLRGGVSGNTIYF.

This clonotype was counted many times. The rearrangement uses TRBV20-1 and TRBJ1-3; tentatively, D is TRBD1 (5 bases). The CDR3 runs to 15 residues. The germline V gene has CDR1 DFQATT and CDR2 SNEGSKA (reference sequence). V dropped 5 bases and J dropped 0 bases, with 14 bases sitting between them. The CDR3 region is CSARRDASSGNTIYF. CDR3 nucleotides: TGCAGTGCTCGACGGGACGCCTCCTCTGGAAACACCATATATTTT.

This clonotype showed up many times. The DNA for the CDR3 is TGTGCCAGCAGCTTAGGGAGATCAGGGCTTGTTAATTCACCCCTCCACTTT. Protein: CASSLGRSGLVNSPLHF. J is TRBJ1-6 and V is TRBV11-2; maybe TRBD1 (5 bases). The CDR3 covers 17 residues. The germline gives CDR1 SGHAT, CDR2 FQNNGV. The ends were cut back, 1 base at V and 6 bases at J, with 16 bases in the middle.